Shown below are 13 T cell receptor beta chains from a single sample sequenced in a study of OX40 agonist ivuxolimab in advanced cancers. Here immunoSEQ multiplex PCR was the method, and the copy in TCRdb shows in-frame clones only, minus some. The sample shows roughly 90,000 clones, more than 80% of them seen only once. Sample: CD4+ or CD8+ T cells sorted from blood, taken in a trial of the OX40 agonist ivuxolimab. The receptors here all came from an adult with an advanced solid tumor such as melanoma, head and neck, liver or kidney cancer.

The chain combines TRBV5-1 with TRBJ2-1, with D possibly being TRBD1 (5 bases). Per germline, CDR1 SGHRS and CDR2 YFSETQ. The CDR3 has 16 amino acids. V dropped 0 bases and J dropped 8 bases, with 18 bases sitting between them. The CDR3 here is CASSLGGQGRKDEQFF. In DNA, the CDR3 is TGCGCCAGCAGCTTGGGAGGCCAGGGTAGGAAGGATGAGCAGTTCTTC.

This chain joins TRBV5-1 and TRBJ2-5, with D perhaps TRBD2 (6 bases). Trimming took off 6 bases at V and 0 bases at J, with 15 bases between the two ends. The CDR3 runs to 15 residues. In germline, CDR1 is SGHRS, CDR2 YFSETQ. CDR3 coding DNA: TGCGCCAGCACCCTGACCCCGGGGGACCAAGAGACCCAGTACTTC. It specifies CASTLTPGDQETQYF. Drawing the rest from reference TRBV5-1 and TRBJ2-5, the complete variable domain is KAGVTQTPRYLIKTRGQQVTLSCSPISGHRSVSWYQQTPGQGLQFLFEYFSETQRNKGNFPGRFSGRQFSNSRSEMNVSTLELGDSALYLCASTLTPGDQETQYFGPGTRLLVL.

This clone was observed once. The chain combines TRBV10-2 with TRBJ1-5; D gene ambiguous. The germline CDR1 and CDR2 sequences are WSHSY and SAAADI. This CDR3 has 15 residues. With 3 bases removed from V and 7 bases from J, the gap between germline ends came to 16 bases. The CDR3 loop is CASSDPGRAQQPQHF. CDR3 in DNA: TGCGCCAGCAGTGACCCCGGGAGGGCTCAGCAGCCCCAGCATTTT.

J is TRBJ1-3 and V is TRBV5-1; 9 bases are shared with TRBD1. V trimming: 4 bases; J trimming: 2 bases; junction bases outside the gene matches: 10. CDR3 length: 17 amino acids. Germline assignment: CDR1 SGHRS and CDR2 YFSETQ. In DNA form, the CDR3 reads TGCGCCAGCAGCCCGACCGGGACAGGGAGGACTGGAAACACCATATATTTT. Translated: CASSPTGTGRTGNTIYF.

The chain has TRBV28 and TRBJ2-5; D unresolved. The CDR3 extends over 16 amino acids. The V end was cut by 5 bases, the J end by 4 bases, with 20 bases between. Germline CDR1 MDHEN, CDR2 SYDVKM. The CDR3 loop reads CASSLRVTSFGETQYF. In DNA, the CDR3 is TGTGCCAGCAGTCTCCGGGTGACCAGTTTCGGAGAGACCCAGTACTTC.

The rearrangement uses TRBV18 and TRBJ2-7, with D possibly being TRBD2 (5 bases). Trimming left V 7 bases short and J 2 bases short, with 12 bases between. CDR3 length equals 13 residues. The germline CDR1 and CDR2 sequences are KGHSH and LQKENI. The CDR3 DNA reads as TGTGCCAGCTGGCCGGGATACCCCTACGAGCAGTACTTC. Amino acid sequence: CASWPGYPYEQYF.

The chain has TRBV11-2 and TRBJ2-3, with D unresolved. The germline V and J ends were trimmed by 5 bases and 1 base, with 7 bases remaining between them. The CDR3 sequence is 13 residues long. Germline CDR1 SGHAT, CDR2 FQNNGV. The CDR3 region is CASSPPRTDTQYF. CDR3 in DNA: TGTGCCAGCAGCCCCCCACGCACAGATACGCAGTATTTT. Using reference TRBV11-2 and TRBJ2-3 for the parts outside the CDR3, the full variable domain is EAGVAQSPRYKIIEKRQSVAFWCNPISGHATLYWYQQILGQGPKLLIQFQNNGVVDDSQLPKDRFSAERLKGVDSTLKIQPAKLEDSAVYLCASSPPRTDTQYFGPGTRLTVL.

CDR3 in amino acids: CASSYTPGAGGRFYEQYF. The CDR3 DNA is TGTGCCAGCAGTTATACGCCTGGGGCGGGAGGAAGGTTCTACGAGCAGTACTTC. The chain links TRBV27 to TRBJ2-7; 8 bases match TRBD2. V dropped 4 bases and J dropped 3; count of bases not matched to a gene: 17. The CDR3 sequence is 18 residues long. Germline CDR1 and CDR2: MNHEY and SMNVEV (reference sequence).

This chain links TRBV28 with TRBJ1-2; a weak D match, TRBD1 (5 bases). The CDR3 spans 14 residues. CDR1 MDHEN and CDR2 SYDVKM come from the germline V gene. Trimming stripped 8 bases from V and 2 bases from J, with 15 bases between. CDR3 coding DNA: TGTGCCAGCTTCGAGGGGCGTGGAAACTATGGCTACACCTTC. Amino acid sequence: CASFEGRGNYGYTF.

The rearrangement links TRBV2 to TRBJ2-7; a possible D gene is TRBD1 (6 bases). Trimming took 8 bases from V and 6 from J, leaving 17 bases between them. The CDR3 length is 13 residues. Germline CDR1 reads SNHLY; CDR2 reads FYNNEI. This CDR3 is CASGDNLLVEQYV. The DNA for the CDR3 is TGTGCCAGCGGGGACAATTTACTGGTCGAGCAGTACGTC.

V is TRBV13 and J is TRBJ2-2; weak D call: TRBD1 (5 bases). CDR1 and CDR2 from the germline V gene are PRHDT and FYEKMQ (reference sequence). V lost 4 bases, J lost 3 bases, and 15 bases lay in between. The CDR3 is 16 amino acids. This chain's CDR3 is CASSYGGRTHTGELFF. CDR3 coding DNA: TGTGCCAGCAGCTACGGCGGCCGGACACACACCGGGGAGCTGTTTTTT.

This chain connects TRBV10-3 to TRBJ1-4; no clear D. This CDR3 comprises 15 residues. The germline V gene has CDR1 ENHRY and CDR2 SYGVKD. Trimming cost V 10 bases and J 5 bases, with 20 bases left between them. The chain's CDR3 is CATQKMLVQNEKLFF. The DNA for the CDR3 is TGTGCCACCCAAAAGATGCTGGTGCAGAATGAAAAACTGTTTTTT.

The sample holds a few counts of this clone. The sample holds other DNA sequences that translate to the same CDR3. This chain uses TRBV5-1 with TRBJ2-2; D unclear. This CDR3 spans 14 amino acids. The germline gives CDR1 SGHRS, CDR2 YFSETQ. V dropped 0 bases and J dropped 1 base, with 4 bases sitting between them. The CDR3 DNA sequence: TGCGCCAGCAGCTTGGGGGGGAACACCGGGGAGCTGTTTTTT. Translated, it gives CASSLGGNTGELFF.